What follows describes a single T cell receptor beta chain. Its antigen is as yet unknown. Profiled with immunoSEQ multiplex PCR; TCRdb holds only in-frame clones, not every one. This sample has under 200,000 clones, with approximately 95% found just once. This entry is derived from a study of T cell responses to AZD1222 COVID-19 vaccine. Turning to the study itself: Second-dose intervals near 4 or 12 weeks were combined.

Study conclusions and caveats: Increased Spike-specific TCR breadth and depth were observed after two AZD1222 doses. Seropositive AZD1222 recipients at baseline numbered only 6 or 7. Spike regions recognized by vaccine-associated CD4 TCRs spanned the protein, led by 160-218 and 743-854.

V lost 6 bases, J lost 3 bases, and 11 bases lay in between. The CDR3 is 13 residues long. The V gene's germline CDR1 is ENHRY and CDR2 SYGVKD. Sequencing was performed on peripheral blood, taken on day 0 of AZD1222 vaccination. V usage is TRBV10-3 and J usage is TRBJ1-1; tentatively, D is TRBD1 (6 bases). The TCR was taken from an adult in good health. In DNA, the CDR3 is TGTGCCATCAGCCTACAGGGCTACACTGAAGCTTTCTTT. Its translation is CAISLQGYTEAFF.